This is a list of T cell receptor beta chains from one sample in a study of T cell responses to AZD1222 COVID-19 vaccine. Profiled with immunoSEQ multiplex PCR; TCRdb holds only in-frame clones, not every one. The sample records roughly 160,000 clones, roughly 92% being singletons. This sample comprised peripheral blood, obtained on day 0 of AZD1222 vaccination. Receptor source: an adult in good health. Both conserved end residues are part of each CDR3. A D gene is named only where the DNA matches it firmly. Rows may omit the clone size; those that give it use once, few, many or a size class.

>TRBV6-6|TRBJ1-6|12|.|.
CASSYQNSPLHF
TGTGCCAGCAGTTACCAGAATTCACCCCTCCACTTT
>TRBV18|TRBJ1-6|18|.|TRBD1
CASSPIMPGQGNNSPLHF
TGTGCCAGCTCACCAATCATGCCGGGACAGGGGAATAATTCACCCCTCCACTTT
>TRBV7-2|TRBJ1-2|14|.|.
CASSLGGPNYGYTF
TGTGCCAGCAGCTTAGGGGGGCCTAACTATGGCTACACCTTC
>TRBV6-2/TRBV6-3|TRBJ1-2|13|.|.
CASSKSTRVGYTF
TGTGCCAGCAGTAAATCCACTAGGGTTGGCTACACCTTC
>TRBV27|TRBJ1-6|18|.|TRBD1
CASSILGTGSSYNSPLHF
TGTGCCAGCAGTATCCTGGGGACAGGGAGCTCCTATAATTCACCCCTCCACTTT
>TRBV21-1|TRBJ2-7|17|.|.
CASSKVELSDLSYEQYF
TGTGCCAGCAGCAAAGTAGAATTGTCGGACCTCTCCTACGAGCAGTACTTC
>TRBV27|TRBJ2-2|13|once|.
CASRRPPTGELFF
TGTGCCAGCAGACGTCCACCCACGGGGGAGCTGTTTTTT
>TRBV10-2|TRBJ2-1|17|.|TRBD2
CASSEKGRVSSYNEQFF
TGCGCCAGCAGTGAGAAAGGGAGGGTGAGCTCCTACAATGAGCAGTTCTTC
>TRBV5-1|TRBJ2-3|13|.|TRBD1
CASKGGSPDTQYF
TGCGCCAGCAAAGGGGGCTCCCCAGATACGCAGTATTTT
>TRBV2|TRBJ1-4|15|.|.
CASSELERTNEKLFF
TGTGCCAGCAGTGAATTGGAGAGAACTAATGAAAAACTGTTTTTT
>TRBV18|TRBJ1-1|13|once|.
CASSPAQNTEAFF
TGTGCCAGCTCACCAGCGCAGAACACTGAAGCTTTCTTT
>TRBV7-2|TRBJ2-1|15|.|TRBD1
CASSVRDRSYNEQFF
TGTGCCAGCAGCGTCAGGGACAGATCCTACAATGAGCAGTTCTTC
>TRBV5-6|TRBJ2-7|15|.|.
CASSLAGVRGDEQYF
TGTGCCAGCAGCTTGGCCGGGGTCAGGGGTGACGAGCAGTACTTC
>TRBV18|TRBJ2-7|14|.|TRBD1
CASSRGDRAYEQYF
TGTGCCAGCTCACGGGGGGACAGGGCCTACGAGCAGTACTTC
>TRBV19|TRBJ2-6|14|.|.
CASFQGTGANVLTF
TGTGCCAGTTTCCAGGGAACTGGGGCCAACGTCCTGACTTTC
>TRBV7-2|TRBJ1-5|12|.|.
CASSLATGSQHF
TGTGCCAGCAGCTTGGCGACAGGATCCCAGCATTTT
>TRBV3-1/TRBV3-2|TRBJ1-2|18|few|.
CASSPGGGFAQDLYGYTF
TGTGCCAGCAGCCCTGGTGGGGGGTTTGCGCAGGACCTCTATGGCTACACCTTC
>TRBV6-5|TRBJ2-2|14|.|TRBD1
CASSRDRVTRELFF
TGTGCCAGCAGTCGTGACAGGGTCACTAGGGAGCTGTTTTTT
>TRBV9|TRBJ2-5|14|.|.
CASSGQNSQETQYF
TGTGCCAGCAGCGGACAGAACTCTCAAGAGACCCAGTACTTC
>TRBV27|TRBJ2-7|17|once|TRBD1
CASSLSNPGTGFNEQYF
TGTGCCAGCAGTTTATCGAACCCCGGGACAGGGTTCAACGAGCAGTACTTC
>TRBV2|TRBJ1-1|13|.|.
CASSGERNTEAFF
TGTGCCAGCAGTGGGGAGAGGAACACTGAAGCTTTCTTT
>TRBV5-1|TRBJ2-5|15|.|.
CASSPSVSYQETQYF
TGCGCCAGCAGCCCCAGCGTTTCGTACCAAGAGACCCAGTACTTC
>TRBV9|TRBJ1-2|14|.|.
CASSVGTSNYGYTF
TGTGCCAGCAGCGTAGGCACTTCTAACTATGGCTACACCTTC
>TRBV5-1|TRBJ2-7|14|.|.
CASSLGTPTYEQYF
TGCGCCAGCAGCTTGGGGACGCCGACCTACGAGCAGTACTTC
>TRBV7-9|TRBJ2-1|15|.|.
CASSPTRGEYNEQFF
TGTGCCAGCAGCCCTACAAGGGGGGAATACAATGAGCAGTTCTTC
>TRBV11-2|TRBJ2-7|13|.|.
CASRANVLDEQYF
TGTGCCAGCAGGGCGAACGTCCTAGACGAGCAGTACTTC
>TRBV7-2|TRBJ2-7|16|.|TRBD1
CASSLRYGTGGNEQYF
TGTGCCAGCAGCTTACGCTACGGGACAGGGGGCAACGAGCAGTACTTC
>TRBV4-3|TRBJ2-7|15|.|.
CASSPRTGAGGEQYF
TGCGCCAGCAGCCCTCGGACAGGGGCGGGGGGAGAGCAGTACTTC
>TRBV21-1|TRBJ2-7|13|.|.
CASSRQGAEEQYF
TGTGCCAGCAGCCGACAGGGGGCGGAAGAGCAGTACTTC
>TRBV5-4|TRBJ2-5|15|.|TRBD2
CASSLTGTRGTTQYF
TGTGCCAGCAGCCTCACCGGGACTAGAGGGACGACCCAGTACTTC
>TRBV18|TRBJ2-1|12|.|.
CASSPRGREQFF
TGTGCCAGCTCACCGAGGGGACGTGAGCAGTTCTTC
>TRBV3-1/TRBV3-2|TRBJ2-5|14|.|TRBD2
CASSPGLAGETQYF
TGTGCCAGCAGCCCGGGACTAGCGGGAGAGACCCAGTACTTC
>TRBV6-5|TRBJ2-2|15|.|TRBD2
CATNRGGSGTGELFF
TGTGCCACCAATCGGGGCGGGAGCGGAACCGGGGAGCTGTTTTTT
>TRBV5-6|TRBJ1-1|14|.|.
CASNLRGGWTEAFF
TGTGCCAGCAACCTCAGGGGAGGGTGGACTGAAGCTTTCTTT
>TRBV19|TRBJ2-2|12|.|.
CASLGLTGELFF
TGTGCCAGTCTGGGTTTGACCGGGGAGCTGTTTTTT
>TRBV6-6|TRBJ1-6|14|.|.
CASKPGQYNSPLHF
TGTGCCAGCAAACCCGGACAGTATAATTCACCCCTCCACTTT
>TRBV7-7|TRBJ2-1|15|.|TRBD2
CASSPSSGSYNEQFF
TGTGCTAGCAGCCCATCTAGCGGCTCCTACAATGAGCAGTTCTTC
>TRBV2|TRBJ1-2|15|once|.
CASSLEAGPNYGYTF
TGTGCCAGCAGCCTAGAGGCAGGCCCTAACTATGGCTACACCTTC
>TRBV30|TRBJ2-3|17|.|.
CAWIRWSGQIPRDTQYF
TGTGCCTGGATACGATGGTCGGGACAAATTCCCCGGGATACGCAGTATTTT
>TRBV19|TRBJ1-2|13|.|.
CASSPDERYGYTF
TGTGCCAGTAGTCCGGACGAGAGGTATGGCTACACCTTC
>TRBV29-1|TRBJ1-2|13|.|TRBD1
CSVDATGAYGYTF
TGCAGCGTCGACGCGACAGGGGCCTATGGCTACACCTTC
>TRBV7-2|TRBJ1-2|13|.|.
CASSPRGLQGYTF
TGTGCCAGCAGCCCAAGGGGGTTACAGGGCTACACCTTC
>TRBV7-6|TRBJ2-6|17|.|.
CASSFHTGSSGANVLTF
TGTGCCAGCAGCTTTCATACGGGGAGCTCTGGGGCCAACGTCCTGACTTTC
>TRBV19|TRBJ2-1|13|.|.
CATRARGYNEQFF
TGTGCCACCAGGGCCCGCGGTTACAATGAGCAGTTCTTC
>TRBV6-5|TRBJ2-2|15|.|TRBD1
CASGDNAGGFRELFF
TGTGCCAGCGGCGACAACGCAGGGGGCTTCCGGGAGCTGTTTTTT
>TRBV5-1|TRBJ2-1|15|once|TRBD1
CASSGGQGLPPGQFF
TGCGCCAGCAGCGGTGGACAGGGTTTACCTCCCGGACAGTTCTTC
>TRBV7-3|TRBJ2-1|16|few|TRBD2
CASSLWAGGSYNEQFF
TGTGCCAGCAGCTTATGGGCGGGAGGGAGCTACAATGAGCAGTTCTTC
>TRBV11-2|TRBJ2-3|16|.|TRBD2
CASSLGGGASVNTQYF
TGTGCCAGCAGCTTAGGCGGGGGGGCCTCGGTAAATACGCAGTATTTT
>TRBV5-1|TRBJ2-5|14|.|TRBD2
CASSGGRGQETQYF
TGCGCCAGCAGCGGCGGGAGAGGGCAAGAGACCCAGTACTTC
>TRBV11-2|TRBJ1-1|16|.|TRBD1
CASSFLLAGGNTEAFF
TGTGCCAGCAGCTTCCTCCTGGCAGGGGGGAACACTGAAGCTTTCTTT
>TRBV5-4|TRBJ2-3|16|.|.
CASSFVSVTFTDTQYF
TGTGCCAGCAGCTTTGTTAGCGTTACCTTCACAGATACGCAGTATTTT
>TRBV9|TRBJ1-4|16|.|.
CASSSSGTRTNEKLFF
TGTGCCAGCAGCTCTTCCGGGACACGCACTAATGAAAAACTGTTTTTT
>TRBV27|TRBJ2-7|15|.|TRBD2
CASSLRTSGPYEQYF
TGTGCCAGCAGTTTACGGACTAGCGGCCCCTACGAGCAGTACTTC